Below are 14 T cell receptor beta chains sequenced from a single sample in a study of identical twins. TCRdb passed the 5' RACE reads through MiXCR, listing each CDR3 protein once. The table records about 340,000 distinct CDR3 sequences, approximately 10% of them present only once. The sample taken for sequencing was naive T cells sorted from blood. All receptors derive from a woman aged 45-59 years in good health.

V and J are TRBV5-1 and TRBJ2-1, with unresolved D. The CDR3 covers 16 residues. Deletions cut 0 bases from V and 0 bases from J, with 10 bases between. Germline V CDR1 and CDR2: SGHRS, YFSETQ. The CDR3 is CASSLGLTVSYNEQFF. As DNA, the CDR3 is TGCGCCAGCAGCTTGGGTTTAACGGTCTCCTACAATGAGCAGTTCTTC.

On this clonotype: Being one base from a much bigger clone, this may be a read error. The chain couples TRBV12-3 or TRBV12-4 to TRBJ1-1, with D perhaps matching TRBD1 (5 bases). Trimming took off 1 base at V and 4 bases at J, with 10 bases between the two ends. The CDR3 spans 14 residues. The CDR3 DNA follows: TGTGCCAGCAGTTTAGTTGGGGGGTGCACTGAAGCTTTCTTT. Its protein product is CASSLVGGCTEAFF.

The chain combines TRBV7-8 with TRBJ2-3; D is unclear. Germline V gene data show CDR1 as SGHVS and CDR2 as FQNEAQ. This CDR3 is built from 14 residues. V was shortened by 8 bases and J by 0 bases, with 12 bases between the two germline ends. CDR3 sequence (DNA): TGTGCCAGCGGCCGAGGAACTAGCACAGATACGCAGTATTTT. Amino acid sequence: CASGRGTSTDTQYF.

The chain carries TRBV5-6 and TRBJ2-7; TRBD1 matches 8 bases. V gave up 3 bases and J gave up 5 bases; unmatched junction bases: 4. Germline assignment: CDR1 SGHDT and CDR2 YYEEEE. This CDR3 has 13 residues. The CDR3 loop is CASSYQDRDEQYV. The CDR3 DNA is TGTGCCAGCAGCTACCAGGACAGGGACGAGCAGTACGTC.

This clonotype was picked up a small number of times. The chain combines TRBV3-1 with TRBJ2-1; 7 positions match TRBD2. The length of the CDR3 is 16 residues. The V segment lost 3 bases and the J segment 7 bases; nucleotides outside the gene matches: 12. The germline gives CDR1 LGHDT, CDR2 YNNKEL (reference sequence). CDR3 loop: CASSQEQRLATNEQFF. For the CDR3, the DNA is TGTGCCAGCAGCCAGGAACAAAGACTAGCAACGAATGAGCAGTTCTTC.

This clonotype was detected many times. The CDR3 DNA is TGTGCCACCAGTGATTTGCAGACACCGACCTACAATGAGCAGTTCTTC. Translation gives CATSDLQTPTYNEQFF. V usage is TRBV24-1 and J usage is TRBJ2-1, with D uncertain. V lost 0 bases and J 2 bases, leaving 10 bases between the germline ends. Germline CDR1 KGHDR, CDR2 SFDVKD. The CDR3 covers 16 residues.

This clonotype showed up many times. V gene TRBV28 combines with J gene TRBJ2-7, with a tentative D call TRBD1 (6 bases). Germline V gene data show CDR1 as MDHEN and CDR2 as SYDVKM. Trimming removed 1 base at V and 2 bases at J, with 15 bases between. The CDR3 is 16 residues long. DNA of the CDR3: TGTGCCAGCAGTTTATCCCGGACAGAATATACCTACGAGCAGTACTTC. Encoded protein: CASSLSRTEYTYEQYF. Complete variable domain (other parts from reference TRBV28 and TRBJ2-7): DVKVTQSSRYLVKRTGEKVFLECVQDMDHENMFWYRQDPGLGLRLIYFSYDVKMKEKGDIPEGYSVSREKKERFSLILESASTNQTSMYLCASSLSRTEYTYEQYFGPGTRLTVT.

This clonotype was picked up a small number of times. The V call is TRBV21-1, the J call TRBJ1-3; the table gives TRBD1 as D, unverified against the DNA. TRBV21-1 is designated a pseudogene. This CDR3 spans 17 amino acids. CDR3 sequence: CASSKVSGYSSGNTIYF. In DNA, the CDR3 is TGTGCCAGCAGCAAAGTGTCAGGGTACTCCTCTGGAAACACCATATATTTT.

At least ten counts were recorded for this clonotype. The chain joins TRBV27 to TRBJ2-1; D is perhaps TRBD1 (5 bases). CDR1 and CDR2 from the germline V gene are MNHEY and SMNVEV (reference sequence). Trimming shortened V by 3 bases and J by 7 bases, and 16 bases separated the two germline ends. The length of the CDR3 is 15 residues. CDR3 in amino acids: CASSFTTQGINEQFF. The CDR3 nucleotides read TGTGCCAGCAGTTTCACGACTCAGGGCATAAATGAGCAGTTCTTC.

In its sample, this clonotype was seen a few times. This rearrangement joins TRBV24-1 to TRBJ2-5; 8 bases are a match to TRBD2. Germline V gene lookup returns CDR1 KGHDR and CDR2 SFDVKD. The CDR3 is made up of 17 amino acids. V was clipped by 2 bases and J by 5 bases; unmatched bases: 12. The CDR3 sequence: CATSDSLLSSGMETQYF. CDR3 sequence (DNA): TGTGCCACCAGTGATTCTCTTTTGAGTAGCGGGATGGAGACCCAGTACTTC.

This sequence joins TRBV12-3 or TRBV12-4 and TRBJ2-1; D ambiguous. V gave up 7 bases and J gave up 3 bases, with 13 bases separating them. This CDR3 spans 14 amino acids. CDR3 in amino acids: CASNIGASYNEQFF. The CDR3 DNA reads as TGTGCCAGCAATATTGGAGCTAGCTACAATGAGCAGTTCTTC.

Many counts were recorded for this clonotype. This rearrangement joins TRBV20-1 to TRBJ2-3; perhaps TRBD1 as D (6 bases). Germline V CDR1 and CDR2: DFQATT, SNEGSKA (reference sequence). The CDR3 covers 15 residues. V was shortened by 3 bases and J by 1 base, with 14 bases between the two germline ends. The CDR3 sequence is CSASKDSGGTDTQYF. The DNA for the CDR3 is TGCAGTGCTAGCAAGGACAGTGGCGGCACAGATACGCAGTATTTT.

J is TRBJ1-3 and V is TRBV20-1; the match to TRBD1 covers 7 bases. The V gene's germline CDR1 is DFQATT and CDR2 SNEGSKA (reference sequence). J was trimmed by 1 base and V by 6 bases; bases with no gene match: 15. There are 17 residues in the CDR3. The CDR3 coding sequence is TGCAGTGCGTACCGGGACAGAAATAGAGGGTCTGGAAACACCATATATTTT. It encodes CSAYRDRNRGSGNTIYF.

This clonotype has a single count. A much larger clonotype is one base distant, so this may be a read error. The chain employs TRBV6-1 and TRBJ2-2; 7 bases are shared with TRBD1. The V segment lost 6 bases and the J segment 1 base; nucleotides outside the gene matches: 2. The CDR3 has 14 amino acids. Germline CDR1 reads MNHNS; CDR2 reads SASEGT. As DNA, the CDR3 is TGTGCCAGCAGGTGGACAGGGAACACCGGGGAGCTGTTTTTT. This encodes CASRWTGNTGELFF.